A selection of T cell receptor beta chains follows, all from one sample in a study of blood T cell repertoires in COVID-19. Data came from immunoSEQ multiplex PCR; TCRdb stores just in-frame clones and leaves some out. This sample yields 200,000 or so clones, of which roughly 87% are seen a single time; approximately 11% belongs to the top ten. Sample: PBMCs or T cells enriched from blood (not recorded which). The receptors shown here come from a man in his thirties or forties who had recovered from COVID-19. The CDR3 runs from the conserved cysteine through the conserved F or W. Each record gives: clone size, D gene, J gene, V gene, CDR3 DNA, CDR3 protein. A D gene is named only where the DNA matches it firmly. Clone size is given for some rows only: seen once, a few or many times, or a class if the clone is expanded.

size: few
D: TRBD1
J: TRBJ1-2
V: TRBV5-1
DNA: TGCGCCAGCAGCTTAACAGGGGGTAAGGGCTATGGCTACACCTTC
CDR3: CASSLTGGKGYGYTF

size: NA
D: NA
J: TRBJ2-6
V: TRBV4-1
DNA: TGCGCCAGCAGCCGAGGAGGGTTGTCTGGGGCCAACGTCCTGACTTTC
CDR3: CASSRGGLSGANVLTF

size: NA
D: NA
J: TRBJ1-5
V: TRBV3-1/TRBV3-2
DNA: TGTGCCAGCAGCCAAGATGTGGGCCAGCCCCAGCATTTT
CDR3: CASSQDVGQPQHF

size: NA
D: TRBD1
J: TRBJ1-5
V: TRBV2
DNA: TGTGCCAGCATTGAGGACAGGGCCGGTCAGCCCCAGCATTTT
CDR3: CASIEDRAGQPQHF

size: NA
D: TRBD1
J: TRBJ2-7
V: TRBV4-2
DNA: TGTGCCAGCAGCCAAGATGGGACAGGGGTCGGCGAGCAGTACTTC
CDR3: CASSQDGTGVGEQYF

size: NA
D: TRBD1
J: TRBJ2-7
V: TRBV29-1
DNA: TGCAGCGTTGAAGAATCTACCCCGGGACAGACCGACTTGAGGCAGTACTTC
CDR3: CSVEESTPGQTDLRQYF

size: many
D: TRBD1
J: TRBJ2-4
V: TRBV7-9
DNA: TGTGCCAGCAGCTCGGACAGGGACAACTTAGCCAAAAACATTCAGTACTTC
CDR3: CASSSDRDNLAKNIQYF

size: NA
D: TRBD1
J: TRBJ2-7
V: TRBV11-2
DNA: TGTGCCAGCAGCTTAGTAGGGACAGGGGGCGAGCAGTACTTC
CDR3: CASSLVGTGGEQYF

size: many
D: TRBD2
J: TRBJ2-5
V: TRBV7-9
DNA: TGTGCCAGCAGGACCTTTCGCGGGGGGCCCCAGGAGACCCAGTACTTC
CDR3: CASRTFRGGPQETQYF

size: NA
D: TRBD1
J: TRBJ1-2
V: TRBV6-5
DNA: TGTGCCAGCAGTCGCGGGACAGGAGGCTATGGCTACACCTTC
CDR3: CASSRGTGGYGYTF

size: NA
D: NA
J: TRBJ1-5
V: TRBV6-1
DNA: TGTGCCAGCAGTGAAGCCCAGGGTGGTCAGCCCCAGCATTTT
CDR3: CASSEAQGGQPQHF

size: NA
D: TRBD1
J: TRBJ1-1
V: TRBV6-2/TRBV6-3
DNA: TGTGCCAGCAGTTACTGGACAGGGGAAGCTTTCTTT
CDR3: CASSYWTGEAFF

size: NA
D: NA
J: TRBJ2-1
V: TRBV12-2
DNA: TGTGCAAGTCGCTTAGAGGGTAGCGGGAGTGCCCCCAATGAGCAGTTCTTC
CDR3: CASRLEGSGSAPNEQFF

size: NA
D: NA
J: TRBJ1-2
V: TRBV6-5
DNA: TGTGCCAGCAGTTACTCGACGCGCGGGGCGCGAGGCTACACCTTC
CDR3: CASSYSTRGARGYTF

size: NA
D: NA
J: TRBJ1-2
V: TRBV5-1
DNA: TGCGCCAGCAGTTCACAGGGCGACTATGGCTACACCTTC
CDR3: CASSSQGDYGYTF

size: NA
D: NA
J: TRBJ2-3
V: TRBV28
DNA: TGTGCCAGCAGTCCGCCTTTTTGGGAGGGCACAGATACGCAGTATTTT
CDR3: CASSPPFWEGTDTQYF

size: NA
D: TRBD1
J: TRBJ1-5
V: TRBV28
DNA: TGTGCCAGCAGTTTACGGGGACAGTTATTCCGGGGCCGCCAGAAGTATAGCAATCAGCCCCAGCATTTT
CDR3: CASSLRGQLFRGRQKYSNQPQHF

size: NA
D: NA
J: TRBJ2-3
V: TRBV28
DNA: TGTGCCAGCAGTTTAGAGAGGGCTAGCACAGATACGCAGTATTTT
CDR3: CASSLERASTDTQYF

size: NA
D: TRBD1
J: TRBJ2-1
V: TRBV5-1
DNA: TGCGCCAGCAGCTTGGGCTGGACAGGGATCAATGAGCAGTTCTTC
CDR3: CASSLGWTGINEQFF

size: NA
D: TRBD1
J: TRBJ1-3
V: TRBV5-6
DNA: TGTGCCAGCAGCCTCAGGGGGCCCGGAAACACCATATATTTT
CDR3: CASSLRGPGNTIYF

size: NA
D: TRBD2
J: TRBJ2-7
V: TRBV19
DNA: TGTGCCAGTAGGGAAGTTAGCGGGAGGACCCCCTACGAGCAGTACTTC
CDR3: CASREVSGRTPYEQYF

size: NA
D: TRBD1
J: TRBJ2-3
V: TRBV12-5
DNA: TGTGCTAGTGGTCCAGGACAGGACACAGATACGCAGTATTTT
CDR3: CASGPGQDTDTQYF

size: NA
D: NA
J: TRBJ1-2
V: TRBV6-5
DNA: TGTGCCAGCAGCCTGGCCGGGAACTATGGCTACACCTTC
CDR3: CASSLAGNYGYTF

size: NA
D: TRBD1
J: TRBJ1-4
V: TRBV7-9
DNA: TGTGCCAGCAGCCAGGGGGAGTTCCTAATTGCAACTAATGAAAAACTGTTTTTT
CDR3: CASSQGEFLIATNEKLFF

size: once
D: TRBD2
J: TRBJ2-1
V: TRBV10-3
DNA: TGTGCCATCAGTCACCCGGGACTAGCGGGGCTATACAATGAGCAGTTCTTC
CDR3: CAISHPGLAGLYNEQFF

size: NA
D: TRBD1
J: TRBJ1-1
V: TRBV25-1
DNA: TGTGCCAGCAGTCCGGACAGGCTGGGCACTGAAGCTTTCTTT
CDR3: CASSPDRLGTEAFF

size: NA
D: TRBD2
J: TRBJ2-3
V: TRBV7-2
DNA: TGTGCCAGCAGCTTAAGGACCTCTAGCGGGAAAGCGACAGATACGCAGTATTTT
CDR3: CASSLRTSSGKATDTQYF

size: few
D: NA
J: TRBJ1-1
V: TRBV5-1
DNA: TGCGCCAGCAGCTCCCAGACAGTAGTTACTGAAGCTTTCTTT
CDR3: CASSSQTVVTEAFF